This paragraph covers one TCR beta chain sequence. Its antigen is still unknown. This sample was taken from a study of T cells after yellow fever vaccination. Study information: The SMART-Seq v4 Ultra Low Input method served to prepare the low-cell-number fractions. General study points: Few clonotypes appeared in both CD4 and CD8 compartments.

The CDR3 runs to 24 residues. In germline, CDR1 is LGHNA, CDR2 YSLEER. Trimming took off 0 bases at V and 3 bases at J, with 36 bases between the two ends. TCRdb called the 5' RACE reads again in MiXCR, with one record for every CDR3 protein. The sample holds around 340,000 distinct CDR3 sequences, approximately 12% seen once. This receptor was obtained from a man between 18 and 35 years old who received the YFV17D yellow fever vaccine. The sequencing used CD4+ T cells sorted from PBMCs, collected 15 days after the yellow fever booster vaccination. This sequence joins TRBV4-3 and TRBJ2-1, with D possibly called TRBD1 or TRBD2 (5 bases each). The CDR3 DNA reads TGCGCCAGCAGCCAAGATAGCCCTTCCGTAGCAGGACTCCGTGGGAAAGGGGTCTACAATGAGCAGTTCTTC. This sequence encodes CASSQDSPSVAGLRGKGVYNEQFF.